This is a list of T cell receptor beta chains from one sample in a study of blood T cells in healthy people across ages. From the 5' RACE reads, TCRdb called clonotypes with MiXCR, one entry per CDR3 protein. Of fewer than 800,000 distinct CDR3 sequences in the sample, less than 40% are singletons; the top ten hold roughly 15%. The sequencing sample was made of blood. These TCRs come from a woman older than 75 in good health. CDR3s include the opening cysteine and the closing phenylalanine or tryptophan. A D gene is named only where the DNA matches it firmly. Clone size is not always given. Where it is, it says once, few, many or a class for expanded clones.

D gene | J gene | clone size | V gene | CDR3 DNA | CDR3 protein
TRBD1 | TRBJ2-4 | many | TRBV5-1 | TGCGCCAGCAGCCCGACAGGGGGCATAGGAGCCAAAAACATTCAGTACTTC | CASSPTGGIGAKNIQYF
TRBD1 | TRBJ2-1 | . | TRBV5-1 | TGCGCCAGCAAGGGACAGGAGGCGGATGAGCAGTTCTTC | CASKGQEADEQFF
. | TRBJ1-5 | many | TRBV9 | TGTGCCAGCAGCGTAGATCCAGGGGTTCGGGAGCCCCAGCATTTT | CASSVDPGVREPQHF
. | TRBJ2-7 | few | TRBV7-9 | TGTGCCAGCAGCTTCACAGGAGTCTACGAGCAGTACTTC | CASSFTGVYEQYF
. | TRBJ1-6 | many | TRBV12-3/TRBV12-4 | TGTGCCAGCAGCGGTAGCTCCTATAATTCACCCCTCCACTTT | CASSGSSYNSPLHF
. | TRBJ2-3 | many | TRBV7-2 | TGTGCCAGCAGCTTCGACGAGATAAGCACAGATACGCAGTATTTT | CASSFDEISTDTQYF
. | TRBJ2-7 | many | TRBV5-1 | TGCGCCAGCAGCCCCTGGATAGCCTACGAGCAGTACTTC | CASSPWIAYEQYF
. | TRBJ1-3 | . | TRBV27 | TGTGCCAGCAGTTTATCGGGGGCGTTTTCTGGAAACACCATATATTTT | CASSLSGAFSGNTIYF
. | TRBJ1-2 | many | TRBV20-1 | TGCAGTGCTTCCGCATGGGGCGGCTACACCTTC | CSASAWGGYTF
. | TRBJ2-5 | few | TRBV20-1 | TGCAGTGCTAGCCCCAGGCCTACCCTGGGGTACAATGAGCAGTACTTC | CSASPRPTLGYNEQYF
. | TRBJ2-7 | many | TRBV7-2 | TGTGCCAGCAGCTTAAGTCCGACAGGTCCCCTCCGGGAGCAGTACTTC | CASSLSPTGPLREQYF
. | TRBJ1-1 | . | TRBV6-2/TRBV6-3 | TGTGCCAGCAGTTACGAAGGACGGATGAACACTGAAGCTTTCTTT | CASSYEGRMNTEAFF